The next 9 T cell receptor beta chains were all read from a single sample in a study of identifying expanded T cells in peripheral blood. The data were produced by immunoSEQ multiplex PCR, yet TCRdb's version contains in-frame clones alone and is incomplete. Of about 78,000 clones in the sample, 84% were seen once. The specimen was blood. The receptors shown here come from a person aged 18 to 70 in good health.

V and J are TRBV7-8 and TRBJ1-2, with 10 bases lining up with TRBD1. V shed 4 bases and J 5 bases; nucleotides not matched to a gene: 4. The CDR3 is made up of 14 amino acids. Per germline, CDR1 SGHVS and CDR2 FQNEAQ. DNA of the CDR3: TGTGCCAGCAGCTCCGGGACAGGGGTTTATGGCTACACCTTC. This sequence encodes CASSSGTGVYGYTF.

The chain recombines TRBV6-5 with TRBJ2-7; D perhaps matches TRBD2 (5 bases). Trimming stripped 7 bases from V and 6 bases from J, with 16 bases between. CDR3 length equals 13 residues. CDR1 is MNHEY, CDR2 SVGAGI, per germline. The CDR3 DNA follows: TGTGCCAGCACGGATCCAGGAGGTCTCGAGCAGTACTTC. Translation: CASTDPGGLEQYF.

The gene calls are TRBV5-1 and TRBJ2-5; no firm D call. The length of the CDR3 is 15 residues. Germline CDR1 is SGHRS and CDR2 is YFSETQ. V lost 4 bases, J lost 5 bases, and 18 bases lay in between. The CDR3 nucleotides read TGCGCCAGCAGCGGAGTACAAGATAACACGGAGACCCAGTACTTC. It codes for CASSGVQDNTETQYF. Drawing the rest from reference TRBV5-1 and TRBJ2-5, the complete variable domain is KAGVTQTPRYLIKTRGQQVTLSCSPISGHRSVSWYQQTPGQGLQFLFEYFSETQRNKGNFPGRFSGRQFSNSRSEMNVSTLELGDSALYLCASSGVQDNTETQYFGPGTRLLVL.

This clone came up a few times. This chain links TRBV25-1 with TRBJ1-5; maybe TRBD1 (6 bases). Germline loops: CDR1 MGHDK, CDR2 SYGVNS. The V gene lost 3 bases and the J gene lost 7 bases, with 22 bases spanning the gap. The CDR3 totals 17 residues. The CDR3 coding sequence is TGTGCCAGCAGTGACCGGACAGATAGGGGACCAAGGCAGCCCCAGCATTTT. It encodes CASSDRTDRGPRQPQHF. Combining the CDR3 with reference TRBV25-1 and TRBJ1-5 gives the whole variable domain EADIYQTPRYLVIGTGKKITLECSQTMGHDKMYWYQQDPGMELHLIHYSYGVNSTEKGDLSSESTVSRIRTEHFPLTLESARPSHTSQYLCASSDRTDRGPRQPQHFGDGTRLSIL.

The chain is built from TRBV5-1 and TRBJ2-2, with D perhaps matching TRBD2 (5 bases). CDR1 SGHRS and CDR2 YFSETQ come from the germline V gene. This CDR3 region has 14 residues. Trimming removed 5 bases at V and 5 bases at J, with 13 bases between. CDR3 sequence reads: CASRVGAETGELFF. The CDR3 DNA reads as TGCGCCAGCAGGGTCGGAGCGGAAACCGGGGAGCTGTTTTTT.

CDR3 region: CASSQRYLGTSGWSSYEQYF. The CDR3 nucleotides read TGTGCCAGCAGCCAAAGGTATCTCGGGACTAGCGGTTGGAGCTCCTACGAGCAGTACTTC. The J gene is TRBJ2-7, the V gene TRBV14; 11 nucleotides match TRBD2. This CDR3 spans 20 amino acids. Germline assignment: CDR1 SGHDN and CDR2 FVKESK. J gave up 0 bases and V 2 bases, and 15 bases lay outside the gene matches. Together with reference TRBV14 and TRBJ2-7, the CDR3 gives the full variable domain: EAGVTQFPSHSVIEKGQTVTLRCDPISGHDNLYWYRRVMGKEIKFLLHFVKESKQDESGMPNNRFLAERTGGTYSTLKVQPAELEDSGVYFCASSQRYLGTSGWSSYEQYFGPGTRLTVT.

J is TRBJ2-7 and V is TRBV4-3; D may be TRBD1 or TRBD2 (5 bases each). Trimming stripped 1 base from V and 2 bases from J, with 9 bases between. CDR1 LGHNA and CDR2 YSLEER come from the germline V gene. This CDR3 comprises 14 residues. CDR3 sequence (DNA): TGCGCCAGCAGCCAAGCCAGGGAGACCTACGAGCAGTACTTC. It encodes CASSQARETYEQYF.

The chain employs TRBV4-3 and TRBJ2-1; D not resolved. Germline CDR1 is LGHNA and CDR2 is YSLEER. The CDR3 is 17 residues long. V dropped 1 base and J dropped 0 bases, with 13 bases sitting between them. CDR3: CASSQGAFPPSYNEQFF. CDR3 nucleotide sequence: TGCGCCAGCAGCCAAGGGGCGTTCCCCCCCTCCTACAATGAGCAGTTCTTC.

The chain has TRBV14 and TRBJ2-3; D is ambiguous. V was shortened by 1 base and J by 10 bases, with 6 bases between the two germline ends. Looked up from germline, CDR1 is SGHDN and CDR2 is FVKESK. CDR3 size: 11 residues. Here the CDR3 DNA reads TGTGCCAGCAGCCAAGCACGGGCGCAGTATTTT. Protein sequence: CASSQARAQYF.